These 10 T cell receptor beta chains came from one sample sequenced in a study of post-analysis software for immune sequencing data. General study findings and limits: Five TRBV segments, including TRBV5-6, TRBV5-1 and TRBV20-1, were more frequent in patients than controls.

Prepared libraries of TCR beta cDNA carried unique molecular identifiers. A single record per CDR3 protein comes from TCRdb applying MiXCR to the PCR reads. The repertoire holds roughly 600,000 distinct CDR3 sequences, with around 44% as singletons. Their antigens remain unidentified. Material for sequencing was blood. These TCRs come from a girl aged 5-17 years with multiple sclerosis.

This clonotype appeared a few times. V and J are TRBV20-1 and TRBJ2-6; TRBD1 is a possible D gene (5 bases). CDR3 length: 13 residues. The germline gives CDR1 DFQATT, CDR2 SNEGSKA (reference sequence). Between the trimmed V and J ends, which lost 5 bases and 1 base, there was a span of 6 bases. The chain's CDR3 is CSAWTSGANVLTF. The CDR3 nucleotides read TGCAGTGCTTGGACATCTGGGGCCAACGTCCTGACTTTC.

This chain connects TRBV20-1 to TRBJ2-3; D not resolved. Trimming left V 3 bases short and J 7 bases short, with 8 bases between. CDR3 length: 11 residues. Germline-derived CDR1 and CDR2 are DFQATT and SNEGSKA (reference sequence). CDR3 in amino acids: CSASDSYTQYF. DNA for the CDR3: TGCAGTGCTAGTGATTCTTATACGCAGTATTTT.

This chain connects TRBV5-1 to TRBJ1-3; D remains ambiguous. The CDR3 runs 15 residues. Trimming removed 6 bases from V and 0 bases from J, with 13 bases in between. Germline CDR1 is SGHRS and CDR2 is YFSETQ. The CDR3 loop is CASTLDGSSGNTIYF. As DNA, the CDR3 is TGCGCCAGCACTCTGGACGGTTCCTCTGGAAACACCATATATTTT.

The chain employs TRBV15 and TRBJ1-5; D is uncertain. V was shortened by 4 bases and J by 0 bases, with 7 bases between the two germline ends. This CDR3 has 14 amino acids. CDR1 and CDR2 (germline): LNHNV, YYDKDF (reference sequence). The CDR3 DNA sequence: TGTGCCACCAGCATGGAGGGTAGCAATCAGCCCCAGCATTTT. Protein: CATSMEGSNQPQHF.

The V call is TRBV20-1, the J call TRBJ2-3, with 8 bases lining up with TRBD2. This CDR3 region has 16 residues. Germline values: CDR1 DFQATT, CDR2 SNEGSKA (reference sequence). The V segment lost 5 bases and the J segment 3 bases; nucleotides outside the gene matches: 13. In DNA form, the CDR3 reads TGCAGTGCTGACTTTGCGGGAGCGGGGGAAACAGATACGCAGTATTTT. Its protein is CSADFAGAGETDTQYF.

This clonotype appeared a few times. The chain is built from TRBV12-3 or TRBV12-4 and TRBJ1-5; D is perhaps TRBD1 (5 bases). V shed 6 bases and J shed 5 bases, with 14 bases lying between them. The CDR3 is 14 amino acids. The CDR3 spells CASSNTGPDQPQHF. In DNA form, the CDR3 reads TGTGCCAGCAGCAATACAGGCCCTGATCAGCCCCAGCATTTT.

There are a few counts of this clonotype. The genes are TRBV10-3 and TRBJ2-7; 7 bases fit TRBD2. The CDR3 has 15 residues. The ends lost 0 bases at V and 2 bases at J; junction bases unmatched: 4. Germline V lookup: CDR1 ENHRY, CDR2 SYGVKD. The CDR3 DNA is TGTGCCATCAGTGAGTCGGGGGGGAACCCCTACGAGCAGTACTTC. This encodes CAISESGGNPYEQYF.

As regards this clonotype: A read error may produce the germline difference seen at one junction end. The chain combines TRBV20-1 with TRBJ2-1; D is possibly TRBD2 (6 bases). Germline CDR1 is DFQATT and CDR2 is SNEGSKA (reference sequence). CDR3 length equals 18 residues. CDR3 in DNA: TGCAGTGCCAGAGTCCCCCGATCCACCTATCGCGCGGGGAATGAGCAGTTCTTC. It encodes CSARVPRSTYRAGNEQFF.

As to this clonotype: The junction and the germline gene differ at one end; a read error may be behind it. The chain couples TRBV5-1 to TRBJ2-5; maybe TRBD2 (7 bases). CDR1 SGHRS and CDR2 YFSETQ come from the germline V gene. The CDR3 runs to 15 residues. As DNA, the CDR3 is TGCGCCAGCAGCTGGGAGGGGGGTCGCCAAGAGACCGAGTACTTC. Translating it yields CASSWEGGRQETEYF.

The chain links TRBV5-5 to TRBJ2-1, with a tentative D call TRBD1 (6 bases). The germline V gene encodes CDR1 SGHKS and CDR2 YYEKEE (reference sequence). The CDR3 loop spans 14 amino acids. V was pared by 7 bases and J by 3 bases, with 14 bases between. The CDR3 nucleotides read TGTGCCAGCGCCTCTCCGGACAGCTACAATGAGCAGTTCTTC. Translating it yields CASASPDSYNEQFF.